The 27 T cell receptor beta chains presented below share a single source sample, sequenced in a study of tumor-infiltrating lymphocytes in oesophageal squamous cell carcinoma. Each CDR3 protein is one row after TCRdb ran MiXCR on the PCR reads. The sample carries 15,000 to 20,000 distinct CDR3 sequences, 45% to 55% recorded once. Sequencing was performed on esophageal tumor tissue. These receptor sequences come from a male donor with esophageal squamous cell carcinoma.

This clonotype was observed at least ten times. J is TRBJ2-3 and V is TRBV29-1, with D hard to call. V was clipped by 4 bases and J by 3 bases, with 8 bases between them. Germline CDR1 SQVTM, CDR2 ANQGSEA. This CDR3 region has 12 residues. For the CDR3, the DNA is TGCAGCGTTGTTCGATCGACAGATACGCAGTATTTT. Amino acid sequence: CSVVRSTDTQYF.

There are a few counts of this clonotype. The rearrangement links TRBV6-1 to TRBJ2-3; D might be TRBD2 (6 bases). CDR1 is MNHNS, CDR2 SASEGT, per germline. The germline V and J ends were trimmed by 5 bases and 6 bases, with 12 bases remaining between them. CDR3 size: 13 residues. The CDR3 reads CASSSQAGDTQYF. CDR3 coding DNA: TGTGCCAGCAGTTCCCAGGCGGGGGATACGCAGTATTTT.

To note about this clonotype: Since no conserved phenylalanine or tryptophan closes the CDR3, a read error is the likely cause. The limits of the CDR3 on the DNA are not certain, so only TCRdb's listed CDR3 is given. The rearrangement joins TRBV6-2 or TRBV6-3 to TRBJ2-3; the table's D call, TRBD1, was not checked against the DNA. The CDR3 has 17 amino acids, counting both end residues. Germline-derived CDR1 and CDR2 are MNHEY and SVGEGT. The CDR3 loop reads CASSQGGGRRETQYFGP.

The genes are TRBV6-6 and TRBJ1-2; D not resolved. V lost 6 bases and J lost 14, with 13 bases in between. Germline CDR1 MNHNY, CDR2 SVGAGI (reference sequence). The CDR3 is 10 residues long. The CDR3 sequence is CASRKGTGTF. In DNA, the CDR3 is TGTGCCAGCAGAAAAGGTACCGGGACCTTC.

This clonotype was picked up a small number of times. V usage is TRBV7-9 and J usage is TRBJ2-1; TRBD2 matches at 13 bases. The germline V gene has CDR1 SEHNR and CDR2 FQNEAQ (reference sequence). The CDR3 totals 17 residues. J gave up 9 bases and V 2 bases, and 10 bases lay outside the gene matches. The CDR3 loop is CASSLRDGTSGNVEQFF. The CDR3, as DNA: TGTGCCAGCAGCTTAAGAGACGGGACTAGCGGGAATGTTGAGCAGTTCTTC.

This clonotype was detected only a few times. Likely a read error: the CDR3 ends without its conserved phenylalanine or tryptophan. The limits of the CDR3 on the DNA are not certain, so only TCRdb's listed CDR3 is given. The CDR3 reads CASSLASRYEQYFGN. The chain couples TRBV7-9 to TRBJ2-7. CDR1 is SEHNR and CDR2 is FQNEAQ in the germline V gene (reference sequence). The CDR3 contains 15 residues when both ends are counted.

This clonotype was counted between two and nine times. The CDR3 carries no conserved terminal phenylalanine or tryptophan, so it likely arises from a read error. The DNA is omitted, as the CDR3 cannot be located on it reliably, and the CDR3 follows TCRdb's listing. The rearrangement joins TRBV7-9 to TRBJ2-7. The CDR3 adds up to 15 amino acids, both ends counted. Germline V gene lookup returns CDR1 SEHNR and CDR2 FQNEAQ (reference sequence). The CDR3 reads CASSLVGSYGYTFGS.

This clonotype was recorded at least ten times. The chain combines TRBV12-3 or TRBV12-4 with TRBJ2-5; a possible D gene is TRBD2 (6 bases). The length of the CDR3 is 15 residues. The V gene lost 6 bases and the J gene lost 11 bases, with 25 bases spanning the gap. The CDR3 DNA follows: TGTGCCAGCAGGCTGGCGGGGCAGGCGTTCCGGGAGCAGTACTTC. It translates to CASRLAGQAFREQYF.

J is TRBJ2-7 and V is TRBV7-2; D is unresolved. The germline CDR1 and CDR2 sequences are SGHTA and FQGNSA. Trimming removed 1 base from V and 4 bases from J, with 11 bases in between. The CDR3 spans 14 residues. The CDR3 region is CASSLGNRAYEQYF. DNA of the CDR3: TGTGCCAGCAGCTTAGGTAACAGAGCTTACGAGCAGTACTTC.

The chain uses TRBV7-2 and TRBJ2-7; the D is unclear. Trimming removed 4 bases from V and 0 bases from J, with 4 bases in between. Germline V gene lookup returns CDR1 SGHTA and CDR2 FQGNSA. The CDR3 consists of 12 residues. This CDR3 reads CASSWSSYEQYF. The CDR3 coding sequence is TGTGCCAGCAGCTGGAGCTCCTACGAGCAGTACTTC.

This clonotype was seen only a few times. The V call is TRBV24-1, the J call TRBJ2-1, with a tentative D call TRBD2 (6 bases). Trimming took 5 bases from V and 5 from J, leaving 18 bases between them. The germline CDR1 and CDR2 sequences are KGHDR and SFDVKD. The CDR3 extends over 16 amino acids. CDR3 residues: CATSGWGDFGHNEQFF. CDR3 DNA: TGTGCCACCAGTGGCTGGGGGGACTTTGGGCACAATGAGCAGTTCTTC.

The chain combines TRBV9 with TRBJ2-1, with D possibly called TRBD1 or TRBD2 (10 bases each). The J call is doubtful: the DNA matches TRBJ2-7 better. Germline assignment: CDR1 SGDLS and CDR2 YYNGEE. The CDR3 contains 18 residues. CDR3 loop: CASSPGQGTAGGPYEQYF. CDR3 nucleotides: TGTGCCAGCAGCCCGGGACAGGGGACAGCGGGAGGGCCGTACGAGCAGTACTTC.

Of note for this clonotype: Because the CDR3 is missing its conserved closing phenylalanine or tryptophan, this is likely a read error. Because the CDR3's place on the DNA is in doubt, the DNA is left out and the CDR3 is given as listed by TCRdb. The CDR3: CASSLTGLA. The chain recombines TRBV11-3 with TRBJ2-5; TRBD2 is the table's D call, not checked against the DNA. Germline V gives CDR1 SGHNT, CDR2 YENEEA. The CDR3 spans 9 residues, counting both ends.

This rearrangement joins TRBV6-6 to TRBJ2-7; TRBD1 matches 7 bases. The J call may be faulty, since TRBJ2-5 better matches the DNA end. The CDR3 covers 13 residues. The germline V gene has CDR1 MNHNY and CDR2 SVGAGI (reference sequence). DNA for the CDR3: TGTGCCAGCAGTCGACAGGGACAAGAGACCCAGTACTTC. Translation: CASSRQGQETQYF.

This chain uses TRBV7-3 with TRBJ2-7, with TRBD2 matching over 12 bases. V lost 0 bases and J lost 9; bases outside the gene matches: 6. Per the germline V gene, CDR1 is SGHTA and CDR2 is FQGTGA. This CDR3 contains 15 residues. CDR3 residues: CASSLTASGRAGQYF. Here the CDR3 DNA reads TGTGCCAGCAGCTTAACGGCTAGCGGGAGGGCCGGGCAGTACTTC.

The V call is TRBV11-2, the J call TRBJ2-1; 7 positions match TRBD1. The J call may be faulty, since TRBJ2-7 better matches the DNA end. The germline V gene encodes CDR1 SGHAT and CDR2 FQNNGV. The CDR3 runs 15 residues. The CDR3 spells CASSFYEGARYEQYF. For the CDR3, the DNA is TGTGCCAGCAGCTTTTACGAGGGGGCTCGATACGAGCAGTACTTC.

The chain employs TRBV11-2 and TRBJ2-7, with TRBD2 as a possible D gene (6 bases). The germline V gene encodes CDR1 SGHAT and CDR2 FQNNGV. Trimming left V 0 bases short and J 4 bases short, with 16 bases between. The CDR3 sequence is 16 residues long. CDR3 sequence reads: CASSLDRASASYEQYF. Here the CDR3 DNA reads TGTGCCAGCAGCTTAGATCGGGCTAGCGCATCGTACGAGCAGTACTTC.

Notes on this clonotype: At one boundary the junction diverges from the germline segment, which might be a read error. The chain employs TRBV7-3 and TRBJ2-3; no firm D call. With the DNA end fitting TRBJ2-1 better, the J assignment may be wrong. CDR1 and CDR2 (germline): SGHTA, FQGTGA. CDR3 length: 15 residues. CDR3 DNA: TGTGCCAGCAACTTAAGGTCTCAAGCCTACAATGAGCAGTTCTTC. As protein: CASNLRSQAYNEQFF.

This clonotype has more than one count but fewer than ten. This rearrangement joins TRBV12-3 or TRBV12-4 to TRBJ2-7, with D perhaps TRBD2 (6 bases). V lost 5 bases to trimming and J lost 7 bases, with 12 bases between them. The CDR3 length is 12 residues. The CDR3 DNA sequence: TGTGCCAGCAGTCCCCTGGGGGGAGAGCAGTACTTC. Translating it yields CASSPLGGEQYF.

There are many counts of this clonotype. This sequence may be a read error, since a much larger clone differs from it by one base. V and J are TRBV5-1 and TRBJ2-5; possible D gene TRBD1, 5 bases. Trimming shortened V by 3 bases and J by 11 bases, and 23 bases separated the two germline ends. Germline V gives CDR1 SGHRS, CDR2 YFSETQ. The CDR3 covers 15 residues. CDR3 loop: CASSYVTGGHNEQYF. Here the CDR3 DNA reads TGCGCCAGCAGCTATGTGACGGGTGGACACAATGAGCAGTACTTC.

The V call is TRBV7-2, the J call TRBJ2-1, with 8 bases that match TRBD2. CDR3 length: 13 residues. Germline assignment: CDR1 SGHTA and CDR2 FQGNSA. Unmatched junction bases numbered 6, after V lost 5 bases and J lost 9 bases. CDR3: CASSLRREAEQFF. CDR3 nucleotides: TGTGCCAGCAGCCTCCGGCGGGAGGCTGAGCAGTTCTTC.

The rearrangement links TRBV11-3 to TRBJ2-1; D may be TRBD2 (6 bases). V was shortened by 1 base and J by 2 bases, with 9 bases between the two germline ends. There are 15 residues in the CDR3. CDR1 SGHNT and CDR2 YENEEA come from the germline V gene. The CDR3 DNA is TGTGCCAGCAGCTTAGGGACTATGGCCTACAATGAGCAGTTCTTC. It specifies CASSLGTMAYNEQFF. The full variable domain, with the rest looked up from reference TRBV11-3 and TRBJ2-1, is EAGVVQSPRYKIIEKKQPVAFWCNPISGHNTLYWYLQNLGQGPELLIRYENEEAVDDSQLPKDRFSAERLKGVDSTLKIQPAELGDSAVYLCASSLGTMAYNEQFFGPGTRLTVL.

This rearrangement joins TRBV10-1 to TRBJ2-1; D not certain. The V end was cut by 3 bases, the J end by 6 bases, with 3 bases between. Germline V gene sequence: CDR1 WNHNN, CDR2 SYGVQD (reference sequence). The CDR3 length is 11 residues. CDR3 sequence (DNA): TGCGCCAGCAGTGACAGCAATGAGCAGTTCTTC. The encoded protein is CASSDSNEQFF.

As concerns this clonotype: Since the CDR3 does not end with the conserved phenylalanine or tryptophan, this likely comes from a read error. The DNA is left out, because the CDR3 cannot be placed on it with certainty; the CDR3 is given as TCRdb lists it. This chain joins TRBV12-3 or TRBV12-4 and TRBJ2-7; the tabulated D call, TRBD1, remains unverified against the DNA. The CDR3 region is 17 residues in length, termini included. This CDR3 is CASRGYRGSNYGYTFGS.

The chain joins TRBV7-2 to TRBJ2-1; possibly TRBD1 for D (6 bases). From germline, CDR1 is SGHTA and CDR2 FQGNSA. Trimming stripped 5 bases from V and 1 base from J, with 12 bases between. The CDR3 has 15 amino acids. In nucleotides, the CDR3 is TGTGCCAGCAGCCCACTACAGGGTTCCTACAATGAGCAGTTCTTC. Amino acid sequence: CASSPLQGSYNEQFF. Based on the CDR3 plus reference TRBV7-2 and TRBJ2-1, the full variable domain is GAGVSQSPSNKVTEKGKDVELRCDPISGHTALYWYRQSLGQGLEFLIYFQGNSAPDKSGLPSDRFSAERTGGSVSTLTIQRTQQEDSAVYLCASSPLQGSYNEQFFGPGTRLTVL.

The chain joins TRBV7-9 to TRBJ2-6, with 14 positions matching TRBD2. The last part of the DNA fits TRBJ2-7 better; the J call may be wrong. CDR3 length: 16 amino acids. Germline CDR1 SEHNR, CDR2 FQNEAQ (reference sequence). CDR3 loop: CASSPPTSGGAREQYF. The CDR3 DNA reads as TGTGCCAGCAGCCCCCCGACTAGCGGGGGGGCTCGAGAGCAGTACTTC.

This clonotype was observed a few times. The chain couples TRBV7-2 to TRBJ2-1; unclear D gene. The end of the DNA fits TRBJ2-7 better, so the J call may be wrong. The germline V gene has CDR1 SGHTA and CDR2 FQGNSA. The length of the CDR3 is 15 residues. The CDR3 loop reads CASTLSWARTYEQYF. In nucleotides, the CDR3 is TGTGCCAGCACCCTCTCATGGGCGAGAACCTACGAGCAGTACTTC.